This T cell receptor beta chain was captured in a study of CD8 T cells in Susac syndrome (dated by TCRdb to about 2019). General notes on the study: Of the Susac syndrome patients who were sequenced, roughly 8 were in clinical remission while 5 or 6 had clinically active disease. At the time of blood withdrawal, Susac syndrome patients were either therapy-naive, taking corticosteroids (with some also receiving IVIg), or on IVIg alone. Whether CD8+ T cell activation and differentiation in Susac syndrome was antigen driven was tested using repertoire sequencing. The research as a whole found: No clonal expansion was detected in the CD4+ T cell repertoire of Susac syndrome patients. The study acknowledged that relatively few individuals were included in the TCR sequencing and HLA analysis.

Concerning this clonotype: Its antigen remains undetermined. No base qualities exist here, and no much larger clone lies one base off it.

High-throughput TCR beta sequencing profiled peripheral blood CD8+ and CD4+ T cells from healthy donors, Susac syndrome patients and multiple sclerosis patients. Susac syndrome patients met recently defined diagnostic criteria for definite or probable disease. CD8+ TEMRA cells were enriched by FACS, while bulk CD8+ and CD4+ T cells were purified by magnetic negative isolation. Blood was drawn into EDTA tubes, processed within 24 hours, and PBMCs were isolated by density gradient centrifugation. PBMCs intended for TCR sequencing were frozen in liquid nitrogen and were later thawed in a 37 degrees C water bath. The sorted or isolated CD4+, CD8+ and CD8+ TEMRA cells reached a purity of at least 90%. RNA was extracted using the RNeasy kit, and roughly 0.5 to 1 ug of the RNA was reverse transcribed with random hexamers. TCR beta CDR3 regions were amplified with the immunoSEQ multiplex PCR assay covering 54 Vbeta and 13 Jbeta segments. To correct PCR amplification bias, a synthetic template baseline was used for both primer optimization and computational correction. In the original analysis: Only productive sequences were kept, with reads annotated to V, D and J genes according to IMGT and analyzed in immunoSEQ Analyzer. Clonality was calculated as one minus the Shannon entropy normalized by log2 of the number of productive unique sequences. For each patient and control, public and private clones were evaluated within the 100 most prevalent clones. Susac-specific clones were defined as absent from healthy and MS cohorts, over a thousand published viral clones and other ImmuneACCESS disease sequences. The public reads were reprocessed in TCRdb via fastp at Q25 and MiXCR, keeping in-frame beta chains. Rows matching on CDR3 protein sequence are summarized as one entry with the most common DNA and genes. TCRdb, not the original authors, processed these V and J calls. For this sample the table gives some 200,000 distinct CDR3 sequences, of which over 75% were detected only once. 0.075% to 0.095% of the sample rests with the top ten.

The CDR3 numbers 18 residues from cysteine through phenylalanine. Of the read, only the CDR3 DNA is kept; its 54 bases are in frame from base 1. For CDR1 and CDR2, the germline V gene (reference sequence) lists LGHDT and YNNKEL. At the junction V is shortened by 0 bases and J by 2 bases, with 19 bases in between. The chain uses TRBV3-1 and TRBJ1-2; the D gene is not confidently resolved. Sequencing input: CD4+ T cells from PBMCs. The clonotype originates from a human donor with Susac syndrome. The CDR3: CASSQETPYEWINYGYTF. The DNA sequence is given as TGTGCCAGCAGCCAAGAAACTCCATACGAGTGGATCAACTATGGCTACACCTTC.